This T cell receptor beta chain is from a study of cytomegalovirus exposure and HLA in healthy donors. For the study at large: The study placed about four fifths of its 350 to 450 genotyped donors in the Caucasian-associated ancestry cluster. Study outcomes and limitations: CMV serostatus was the sole immune exposure data available.

Concerning this clone: As yet, its antigen is unknown.

Both 60 Vbeta primers and 13 Jbeta primers went into the PCR. Measured with immunoSEQ multiplex PCR; TCRdb has only the in-frame clones, and not every one. In the table there are 200,000 to 250,000 clones, 65% to 85% of which are singletons. Germline V CDR1 and CDR2: SGHAT, FQNNGV. Trimming pared 5 bases from V and 5 bases from J, leaving 16 bases between. The CDR3 sequence is 15 residues long. The rearrangement links TRBV11-2 to TRBJ1-5; D possibly corresponds to TRBD1 (6 bases). This receptor was taken from a young man in good health and CMV-seronegative. The specimen was PBMCs. CDR3 nucleotides: TGTGCCAGCAGCACCCCGGACAGCCCGTATCAGCCCCAGCATTTT. Encoded protein: CASSTPDSPYQPQHF.